This T cell receptor (beta chain) was documented in a study of cytomegalovirus exposure and HLA in healthy donors. Per germline, CDR1 SGHDT and CDR2 YYEEEE. The CDR3 sequence is 12 residues long. The V end was cut by 0 bases, the J end by 10 bases, with 10 bases between. Primers: 60 Vbeta forward and 13 Jbeta reverse. Profiled with immunoSEQ multiplex PCR; TCRdb holds only in-frame clones, not every one. The data include more than 85,000 clones; the top ten clones carry about 5.5%. The sequence came from a girl aged 5-17 years in good health and CMV-seropositive. The chain joins TRBV5-6 to TRBJ1-1; D is unclear. The sequencing sample was made of PBMCs. CDR3 amino acids: CASSLGRRGAFF. The DNA of the CDR3 is TGTGCCAGCAGCTTGGGACGGCGAGGAGCTTTCTTT. Complete variable domain (other parts from reference TRBV5-6 and TRBJ1-1): DAGVTQSPTHLIKTRGQQVTLRCSPKSGHDTVSWYQQALGQGPQFIFQYYEEEERQRGNFPDRFSGHQFPNYSSELNVNALLLGDSALYLCASSLGRRGAFFGQGTRLTVV.